Sequencing of this TCR beta chain was carried out in a study of T cell repertoires in cytomegalovirus infection. Study in general: Indicated by public TCR beta signatures were CMV infection and matching HLA type. Study results and caveats: Dominating the ex vivo response were HLA-C-restricted CMV-specific TCR beta clonotypes. There were carriers of CMV plus the relevant HLA, and cumulative public TCR beta family frequency identified them.

The CDR3 length is 19 residues. The junction had 18 bases not matched to a gene; V was cut back by 6 bases and J by 0 bases. The V gene's germline CDR1 is KGHSH and CDR2 LQKENI. TCRdb independently ran MiXCR on the reads; one entry per CDR3 protein. The table shows about 330,000 distinct CDR3 sequences, with more than 8% occurring only once. In this sample, this clonotype turned up a few times. No antigen is known for it. The clonotype was recovered from a human donor in good health (CMV status not recorded). Some clones in this sample may be carry-over from other donors' samples. The rearrangement joins TRBV18 to TRBJ1-2; 8 bases are a match to TRBD1. Sequenced: PBMCs. The CDR3 reads CASSPRGANGQGTNYGYTF. The DNA of the CDR3 is TGTGCCAGCTCCCCCCGTGGGGCTAACGGACAGGGCACTAACTATGGCTACACCTTC.